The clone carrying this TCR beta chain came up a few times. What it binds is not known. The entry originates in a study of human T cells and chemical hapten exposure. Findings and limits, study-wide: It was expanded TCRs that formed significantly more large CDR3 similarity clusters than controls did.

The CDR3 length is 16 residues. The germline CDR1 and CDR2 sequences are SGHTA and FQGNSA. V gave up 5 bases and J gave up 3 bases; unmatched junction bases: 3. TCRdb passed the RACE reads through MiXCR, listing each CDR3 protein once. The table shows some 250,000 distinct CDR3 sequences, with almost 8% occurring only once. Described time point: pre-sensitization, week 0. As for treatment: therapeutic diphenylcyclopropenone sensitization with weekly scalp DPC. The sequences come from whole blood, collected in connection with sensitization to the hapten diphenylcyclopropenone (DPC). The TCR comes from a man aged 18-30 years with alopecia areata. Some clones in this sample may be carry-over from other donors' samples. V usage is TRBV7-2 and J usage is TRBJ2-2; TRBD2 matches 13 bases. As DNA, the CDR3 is TGTGCCAGCAGCAGACTAGCGGGGGGTCACACCGGGGAGCTGTTTTTT. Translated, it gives CASSRLAGGHTGELFF.